This is a list of T cell receptor beta chains from one sample in a study of T cells in Graves' hyperthyroidism and ophthalmopathy. TCRdb passed the multiplex PCR reads through MiXCR, listing each CDR3 protein once. The sample records a few hundred thousand distinct CDR3 sequences, around 45% being singletons. The sequencing sample was made of peripheral blood or thyroid tissue (not recorded which). These receptors came from an adult woman with Graves' disease, either hyperthyroidism or ophthalmopathy (not recorded which). CDR3s include the opening cysteine and the closing phenylalanine or tryptophan. The D gene is left open where the match is weak. Expanded clones get a size class; other rows say once, few or many, or leave the size out.

d_gene | j_gene | v_gene | abundance | CDR3nt | CDR3aa
- | TRBJ1-2 | TRBV7-8 | - | TGTGCCAGCAGCTTAGCGGGTCAGCCGAATAACTATGGCTACACCTTC | CASSLAGQPNNYGYTF
- | TRBJ2-5 | TRBV7-9 | few | TGTGCCAGCAGCTTAATACAGGAAGAGACCCAGTACTTC | CASSLIQEETQYF
- | TRBJ1-2 | TRBV7-2 | - | TGTGCCAGCAGCTTAGTCGTACCCGTCTATGGCTACACCTTC | CASSLVVPVYGYTF
TRBD1 | TRBJ1-6 | TRBV11-2 | - | TGTGCCAGCAGCTCCATGACAGGGGGCGAGTCACCCCTCCACTTT | CASSSMTGGESPLHF
- | TRBJ2-6 | TRBV10-3 | - | TGTGCCATCAGTGGCGAAGTCCTGACTTTC | CAISGEVLTF
- | TRBJ2-5 | TRBV11-2 | - | TGTGCCAGCAGCTTGGACAGGGCGGGAGGGGAGACCCAGTACTTC | CASSLDRAGGETQYF
TRBD1 | TRBJ2-2 | TRBV9 | - | TGTGCCAGCAGCCCAGACCCACAGGGGGTCACCGGGGAGCTGTTTTTT | CASSPDPQGVTGELFF
- | TRBJ1-1 | TRBV29-1 | few | TGCAGCGTGTCAGGGACCTTGGGAGGAACTGAAGCTTTCTTT | CSVSGTLGGTEAFF
- | TRBJ1-4 | TRBV5-4 | many | TGTGCCAGCAGGAGAGGGTTGACTAATGAAAAACTGTTTTTT | CASRRGLTNEKLFF
TRBD1 | TRBJ1-1 | TRBV24-1 | few | TGTGCCACCAGTGGACAGGGCGGGGAGCCTTTCTTT | CATSGQGGEPFF
TRBD2 | TRBJ2-7 | TRBV11-2 | - | TGTGCCAGCAGCTTAGTTGCACTAGCGGGAGACGAGCAGTACTTC | CASSLVALAGDEQYF
TRBD1 | TRBJ1-4 | TRBV12-3/TRBV12-4 | many | TGTGCCAGCAGCCCGGGACAGGATGAAAAACTGTTTTTT | CASSPGQDEKLFF
- | TRBJ2-2 | TRBV10-3 | few | TGTGCCATCTCTATGACCGGGGAGCTGTTTTTT | CAISMTGELFF
TRBD2 | TRBJ2-3 | TRBV5-1 | - | TGCGCCAGCAGCTTATCTAGCGGGAGGACCACAGATACGCAGTATTTT | CASSLSSGRTTDTQYF
- | TRBJ1-6 | TRBV6-5 | many | TGTGCCAGCGGAAACAGGTCACCCCTCCACTTT | CASGNRSPLHF
- | TRBJ1-3 | TRBV6-5 | many | TGTGCCAGCAGTTACATGAGCTCTGGAAACACCATATATTTT | CASSYMSSGNTIYF
TRBD1 | TRBJ1-1 | TRBV29-1 | - | TGCAGCGTTGGAGACAGGGGGGGGAACACTGAAGCTTTCTTT | CSVGDRGGNTEAFF
TRBD2 | TRBJ2-7 | TRBV7-3 | many | TGTGCCAGCAGTCCCGGGACTAGTAACTTTCACGAGCAGTACTTC | CASSPGTSNFHEQYF
- | TRBJ1-2 | TRBV5-1 | once | TGCGCCAGCAGCGCCCTAGTCGGGGATGGCTACACCTTC | CASSALVGDGYTF
- | TRBJ2-5 | TRBV28 | - | TGTGCCAGCAGTCCGACCTTCATAGGACAGAGGGGCTTCCAAGAGACCCAGTACTTC | CASSPTFIGQRGFQETQYF
- | TRBJ2-2 | TRBV2 | many | TGTGCCAGCACCCCGGACCGCACCGGGGAGCTGTTTTTT | CASTPDRTGELFF
TRBD2 | TRBJ2-7 | TRBV7-3 | many | TGTGCCAGCGATCTCCCGGGACTAGCGGAGGTGAGCTCCTACGAGCAGTACTTC | CASDLPGLAEVSSYEQYF
- | TRBJ1-1 | TRBV7-9 | - | TGTGCCAGCAGCTCCCAAGGGGGGGGGAACACTGAAGCTTTCTTT | CASSSQGGGNTEAFF
TRBD1 | TRBJ2-5 | TRBV28 | many | TGTGCCAGCAGTACCCAGGGGGCGACCCAGTACTTC | CASSTQGATQYF
TRBD1 | TRBJ1-4 | TRBV20-1 | - | TGCAGTGCTAAGAACGGGGACAGGGTCGAAAAACTGTTTTTT | CSAKNGDRVEKLFF